This paragraph covers one T cell receptor (beta chain) sequence. There are 16 residues in the CDR3. The trim removed 0 bases at V and 4 bases at J, leaving 4 bases unmatched. In germline, CDR1 is LGHNA, CDR2 YSLEER. The data belong to a study of blood T cell repertoires in COVID-19. Overall study: Spain, Italy and the United States supplied samples that represented acute and convalescent COVID-19.

TCRdb's copy holds only in-frame clones and misses some; the assay was immunoSEQ multiplex PCR. There are around 72,000 clones in the sample; 88% occur only once, and 5.5% to 7% lies in the top ten. The TCR originated in an older woman with acute or convalescent COVID-19. This chain joins TRBV4-3 and TRBJ2-3; 10 nucleotides align to TRBD2. Sequences were obtained from peripheral blood. The CDR3 reads CASSQDRAGGADTQYF. Written as DNA, the CDR3 is TGCGCCAGCAGCCAAGATCGAGCGGGAGGGGCAGATACGCAGTATTTT.